Presented here are 30 T cell receptor beta chains from one specimen sequenced in a study of beta chain features in type 1 diabetes. Their antigens remain unidentified. All of the isolated RNA was reverse transcribed, so expressed TCRB transcripts were sequenced. Here immunoSEQ multiplex PCR was the method, and the copy in TCRdb shows in-frame clones only, minus some. The sample has nearly 350,000 clones; around 9.7% are singletons. Regarding the study as a whole: In all four CD4+ subsets, TCRB CDR3 length was significantly, moderately reduced in type 1 diabetes.

Sequenced: central memory CD4+ T cells from blood. The receptors were gathered from a man in his thirties or forties with type 1 diabetes.

CDR3 nucleotide sequence: TGTGCCAGCTCACCACGGAGGGGGCCGGACACCGGGGAGCTGTTTTTT. This translates into CASSPRRGPDTGELFF. The chain is built from TRBV18 and TRBJ2-2; D possibly corresponds to TRBD1 (7 bases). Germline V gene lookup returns CDR1 KGHSH and CDR2 LQKENI. This CDR3 comprises 16 residues. V was trimmed by 1 base and J by 3 bases, leaving 12 bases between them.

The chain couples TRBV11-2 to TRBJ1-2; D remains ambiguous. Germline values: CDR1 SGHAT, CDR2 FQNNGV. The CDR3 has 15 amino acids. V lost 1 base and J lost 0, with 9 bases in between. CDR3 loop: CASSLGSPANYGYTF. CDR3 DNA sequence: TGTGCCAGCAGCTTAGGGTCCCCTGCTAACTATGGCTACACCTTC.

This clone has just a few counts. The rearrangement uses TRBV6-6 and TRBJ2-5; D could derive from TRBD1 or TRBD2 (6 bases each). Germline assignment: CDR1 MNHNY and CDR2 SVGAGI (reference sequence). There are 14 residues in the CDR3. Trimming cost V 0 bases and J 5 bases, with 10 bases left between them. The CDR3 loop reads CASSYSGGGETQYF. In nucleotides, the CDR3 is TGTGCCAGCAGTTACTCAGGAGGGGGGGAGACCCAGTACTTC.

In this sample, this clone turned up a few times. The rearrangement links TRBV5-6 to TRBJ2-3; D uncertain. This CDR3 region has 12 residues. Trimming left V 1 base short and J 4 bases short, with 4 bases between. CDR1 and CDR2 from the germline V gene are SGHDT and YYEEEE. Written as DNA, the CDR3 is TGTGCCAGCAGCTTGCTTTCAGATACGCAGTATTTT. Translated: CASSLLSDTQYF.

This clone was detected a few times. The rearrangement links TRBV7-2 to TRBJ2-3; D could derive from TRBD1 or TRBD2 (5 bases each). The CDR3 runs 16 residues. Germline V CDR1 and CDR2: SGHTA, FQGNSA. Trimming took 5 bases from V and 4 from J, leaving 19 bases between them. CDR3 coding DNA: TGTGCCAGCAGCGCGAGGACGGGACGAGCGGCAGATACGCAGTATTTT. Protein product: CASSARTGRAADTQYF.

There are a few counts of this clone. This rearrangement joins TRBV28 to TRBJ2-1; D might be TRBD1 (6 bases). The germline V gene has CDR1 MDHEN and CDR2 SYDVKM. The CDR3 totals 15 residues. V lost 5 bases to trimming and J lost 3 bases, with 14 bases between them. CDR3 bases: TGTGCCAGCAGTCAGGGGATTAATAACTACAATGAGCAGTTCTTC. Translated, it gives CASSQGINNYNEQFF. Using reference TRBV28 and TRBJ2-1 for the parts outside the CDR3, the full variable domain is DVKVTQSSRYLVKRTGEKVFLECVQDMDHENMFWYRQDPGLGLRLIYFSYDVKMKEKGDIPEGYSVSREKKERFSLILESASTNQTSMYLCASSQGINNYNEQFFGPGTRLTVL.

The chain is built from TRBV7-2 and TRBJ1-4; 8 nucleotides line up with TRBD1. This CDR3 spans 18 amino acids. The J segment lost 8 bases and the V segment lost 5 bases, leaving 19 bases of the junction unmatched. In germline, CDR1 is SGHTA, CDR2 FQGNSA. The CDR3 DNA is TGTGCCAGCAGCCCTGTAGAATTTCGAGGCGCAGGGGGCGAAAAACTGTTTTTT. It specifies CASSPVEFRGAGGEKLFF. Supplemented by reference TRBV7-2 and TRBJ1-4, the full variable domain reads GAGVSQSPSNKVTEKGKDVELRCDPISGHTALYWYRQSLGQGLEFLIYFQGNSAPDKSGLPSDRFSAERTGGSVSTLTIQRTQQEDSAVYLCASSPVEFRGAGGEKLFFGSGTQLSVL.

The rearrangement joins TRBV20-1 to TRBJ2-3; no clear D gene. V lost 5 bases and J 2 bases, leaving 5 bases between the germline ends. CDR3 size: 11 residues. Germline values: CDR1 DFQATT, CDR2 SNEGSKA (reference sequence). CDR3 amino acids: CSADYTDTQYF. The DNA of the CDR3 is TGCAGTGCTGATTACACAGATACGCAGTATTTT.

V is TRBV11-2 and J is TRBJ2-3, with TRBD1 matching 7 bases. The CDR3 sequence is 16 residues long. Germline V CDR1 and CDR2: SGHAT, FQNNGV. The junction had 10 bases not matched to a gene; V was cut back by 5 bases and J by 2 bases. The chain's CDR3 is CASSKSTGVTTDTQYF. In DNA, the CDR3 is TGTGCCAGCAGCAAATCTACAGGGGTAACCACAGATACGCAGTATTTT.

J is TRBJ1-2 and V is TRBV5-1; a possible D gene is TRBD1 (6 bases). The CDR3 length is 14 residues. The germline CDR1 and CDR2 sequences are SGHRS and YFSETQ. Trimming took 3 bases from V and 4 from J, leaving 13 bases between them. The CDR3, as DNA: TGCGCCAGCAGCTCGGCAGAGGGGGGCTATGGCTACACCTTC. Protein product: CASSSAEGGYGYTF. The variable domain in full, with the rest retrieved from reference TRBV5-1 and TRBJ1-2, is KAGVTQTPRYLIKTRGQQVTLSCSPISGHRSVSWYQQTPGQGLQFLFEYFSETQRNKGNFPGRFSGRQFSNSRSEMNVSTLELGDSALYLCASSSAEGGYGYTFGSGTRLTVV.

This clone was detected many times. The rearrangement joins TRBV19 to TRBJ2-5; 10 nucleotides line up with TRBD1. Looked up from germline, CDR1 is LNHDA and CDR2 is SQIVND (reference sequence). Trimming removed 6 bases from V and 4 bases from J; junction bases left unmatched: 8. CDR3 length: 15 amino acids. In DNA, the CDR3 is TGTGCCAGTAGACCGGGACAGGGGATCCGAGAGACCCAGTACTTC. It specifies CASRPGQGIRETQYF.

CDR3 coding DNA: TGTGCCAGCAGCCCAACAGATGCCGGGGCCAACGTCCTGACTTTC. It codes for CASSPTDAGANVLTF. The chain links TRBV5-4 to TRBJ2-6; the D is unclear. The germline gives CDR1 SGHNT, CDR2 YYREEE (reference sequence). V was cut by 4 bases and J by 4 bases, with 12 bases left in between. CDR3 length: 15 amino acids.

The chain couples TRBV7-6 to TRBJ1-5; D ambiguous. The CDR3 runs to 13 residues. V was cut by 3 bases and J by 0 bases, with 3 bases left in between. Per the germline V gene, CDR1 is SGHVS and CDR2 is FNYEAQ. The CDR3 nucleotides read TGTGCCAGCAGCTTCGATAGCAATCAGCCCCAGCATTTT. It is translated as CASSFDSNQPQHF.

This clone was counted a few times. The chain joins TRBV5-4 to TRBJ2-5, with TRBD1 matching 7 bases. Per germline, CDR1 SGHNT and CDR2 YYREEE (reference sequence). The CDR3 sequence is 15 residues long. Trimming cost V 5 bases and J 2 bases; bases outside gene matches: 9. The CDR3 sequence: CASRLETGQQETQYF. Written as DNA, the CDR3 is TGTGCCAGCAGGCTAGAGACAGGGCAACAAGAGACCCAGTACTTC.

The V and J genes are TRBV19 and TRBJ2-7, with 11 bases fitting TRBD1. Unmatched junction bases numbered 2, after V lost 1 base and J lost 3 bases. In germline, CDR1 is LNHDA, CDR2 SQIVND (reference sequence). The CDR3 is 15 amino acids. The CDR3 region is CASSIGGTGGYEQYF. CDR3 sequence (DNA): TGTGCCAGTAGTATAGGCGGGACAGGGGGCTACGAGCAGTACTTC. The variable domain in full, with the rest retrieved from reference TRBV19 and TRBJ2-7, is DGGITQSPKYLFRKEGQNVTLSCEQNLNHDAMYWYRQDPGQGLRLIYYSQIVNDFQKGDIAEGYSVSREKKESFPLTVTSAQKNPTAFYLCASSIGGTGGYEQYFGPGTRLTVT.

V usage is TRBV6-4 and J usage is TRBJ2-6; 7 bases align to TRBD2. Germline CDR1 and CDR2: MRHNA and SNTAGT. Trimming cost V 5 bases and J 0 bases; bases outside gene matches: 7. The CDR3 consists of 17 residues. CDR3 in DNA: TGTGCCAGCAGTCCCAGCGGGGCGCTCTCTGGGGCCAACGTCCTGACTTTC. Amino acid sequence: CASSPSGALSGANVLTF.

The V and J genes are TRBV2 and TRBJ1-5; 7 nucleotides agree with TRBD1. Germline V lookup: CDR1 SNHLY, CDR2 FYNNEI. CDR3 size: 16 residues. V was pared by 5 bases and J by 0 bases, with 7 bases of the junction left unmatched. In DNA, the CDR3 is TGTGCCAGCAGTTCCGGGACAGATTATAGCAATCAGCCCCAGCATTTT. This gives the protein CASSSGTDYSNQPQHF.

The V call is TRBV5-1, the J call TRBJ2-1; possible D gene TRBD1, 6 bases. This CDR3 comprises 14 residues. V lost 4 bases, J lost 7 bases, and 15 bases lay in between. The germline gives CDR1 SGHRS, CDR2 YFSETQ. The DNA of the CDR3 is TGCGCCAGCAGCGCGGCAGGGGCAAGAAATGAGCAGTTCTTC. Translation gives CASSAAGARNEQFF.

Ten or more counts support this clone. The chain links TRBV4-1 to TRBJ1-4; a weak D match, TRBD1 (6 bases). The CDR3 has 15 amino acids. Germline V gene lookup returns CDR1 MGHRA and CDR2 YSYEKL. The ends were cut back, 3 bases at V and 3 bases at J, with 11 bases in the middle. This chain's CDR3 is CASSQPTGSNEKLFF. CDR3 DNA: TGCGCCAGCAGCCAGCCGACAGGCTCTAATGAAAAACTGTTTTTT.

This clone was picked up many times. The J gene is TRBJ2-1, the V gene TRBV2; 8 bases align to TRBD1. With 5 bases clipped from V and 0 bases from J, the junction kept 6 bases outside the gene matches. The CDR3 sequence is 16 residues long. Germline CDR1 is SNHLY and CDR2 is FYNNEI. CDR3 protein: CASSRDRPSSYNEQFF. Written as DNA, the CDR3 is TGTGCCAGCAGTAGGGACAGGCCTAGCTCCTACAATGAGCAGTTCTTC.

This clone was seen repeatedly, ten times or more. The chain recombines TRBV6-5 with TRBJ1-2; D gene uncertain. V dropped 0 bases and J dropped 4 bases, with 9 bases sitting between them. Germline-derived CDR1 and CDR2 are MNHEY and SVGAGI. The CDR3 contains 14 residues. CDR3 sequence reads: CASSYSGSSYGYTF. CDR3 bases: TGTGCCAGCAGTTACTCGGGCAGCTCCTATGGCTACACCTTC.

The rearrangement links TRBV19 to TRBJ1-2; D is undetermined. CDR3 length equals 12 residues. The germline V and J ends were trimmed by 7 bases and 4 bases, with 10 bases remaining between them. Germline loops: CDR1 LNHDA, CDR2 SQIVND (reference sequence). The DNA of the CDR3 is TGTGCCAGTATCGACCGTGCCTATGGCTACACCTTC. It yields the protein CASIDRAYGYTF. Supplemented by reference TRBV19 and TRBJ1-2, the full variable domain reads DGGITQSPKYLFRKEGQNVTLSCEQNLNHDAMYWYRQDPGQGLRLIYYSQIVNDFQKGDIAEGYSVSREKKESFPLTVTSAQKNPTAFYLCASIDRAYGYTFGSGTRLTVV.

The chain is built from TRBV6-6 and TRBJ1-4; D possibly corresponds to TRBD1 (6 bases). Germline CDR1 MNHNY, CDR2 SVGAGI (reference sequence). This CDR3 is 15 amino acids long. Deletions cut 2 bases from V and 0 bases from J, with 7 bases between. CDR3 sequence (DNA): TGTGCCAGCAGTTACGAGGGGGCAACTAATGAAAAACTGTTTTTT. This sequence encodes CASSYEGATNEKLFF.

This clone was observed many times. This chain joins TRBV7-2 and TRBJ2-3; 9 bases map to TRBD2. The CDR3 sequence is 17 residues long. J gave up 2 bases and V 2 bases, and 8 bases lay outside the gene matches. Germline assignment: CDR1 SGHTA and CDR2 FQGNSA. In nucleotides, the CDR3 is TGTGCCAGCAGCTTAAGAGAAGCGGGGGGTATCACAGATACGCAGTATTTT. Its protein product is CASSLREAGGITDTQYF. Full variable domain (rest looked up from reference TRBV7-2 and TRBJ2-3): GAGVSQSPSNKVTEKGKDVELRCDPISGHTALYWYRQSLGQGLEFLIYFQGNSAPDKSGLPSDRFSAERTGGSVSTLTIQRTQQEDSAVYLCASSLREAGGITDTQYFGPGTRLTVL.

The gene calls are TRBV18 and TRBJ1-5, with 7 bases matching TRBD1. After removal of 6 bases from V and 4 bases from J, the junction contained 3 bases not matched to a gene. Germline CDR1 reads KGHSH; CDR2 reads LQKENI. This CDR3 has 13 amino acids. The DNA of the CDR3 is TGTGCCAGCTCTGAGGGGGCAAATCAGCCCCAGCATTTT. As protein: CASSEGANQPQHF. The variable domain in full, completed from reference TRBV18 and TRBJ1-5, reads NAGVMQNPRHLVRRRGQEARLRCSPMKGHSHVYWYRQLPEEGLKFMVYLQKENIIDESGMPKERFSAEFPKEGPSILRIQQVVRGDSAAYFCASSEGANQPQHFGDGTRLSIL.

This chain joins TRBV7-2 and TRBJ2-7; maybe TRBD2 (5 bases). V dropped 4 bases and J dropped 4 bases, with 14 bases sitting between them. CDR1 SGHTA and CDR2 FQGNSA come from the germline V gene. The CDR3 loop spans 14 amino acids. CDR3 coding DNA: TGTGCCAGCAGCTCCCGCGGGTCCTTGTACGAGCAGTACTTC. This encodes CASSSRGSLYEQYF.

The rearrangement uses TRBV5-1 and TRBJ2-7; 8 bases agree with TRBD1. Germline loops: CDR1 SGHRS, CDR2 YFSETQ. The CDR3 contains 14 residues. J lost 2 bases, V lost 3 bases, and 4 bases had no gene match. CDR3 DNA: TGCGCCAGCAGCTGGGGACAGGCCACCTACGAGCAGTACTTC. Amino acids: CASSWGQATYEQYF.

The genes are TRBV15 and TRBJ1-5, with 9 bases identical to TRBD1. Germline-derived CDR1 and CDR2 are LNHNV and YYDKDF (reference sequence). The length of the CDR3 is 17 residues. V was pared by 2 bases and J by 0 bases, with 5 bases of the junction left unmatched. The CDR3 nucleotides are TGTGCCACCAGCAGACCGACAGGGGGTTATAGCAATCAGCCCCAGCATTTT. Its translation: CATSRPTGGYSNQPQHF.

This clone turned up a few times. The genes are TRBV6-5 and TRBJ1-6; TRBD1 agrees at 8 bases. V lost 2 bases to trimming and J lost 8 bases; unmatched junction nucleotides: 5. The CDR3 runs 15 residues. The germline V gene encodes CDR1 MNHEY and CDR2 SVGAGI. The CDR3 sequence: CASSYTTGDYSPLHF. The CDR3 DNA reads TGTGCCAGCAGTTACACGACAGGGGATTATTCACCCCTCCACTTT.

The chain employs TRBV28 and TRBJ1-1; no definite D call. Per the germline V gene, CDR1 is MDHEN and CDR2 is SYDVKM. The V end lost 5 bases, the J end lost 6 bases, and 19 bases lay between the germline ends. The CDR3 totals 15 residues. DNA for the CDR3: TGTGCCAGCAGTGCCCCTGGGCGGGTGGCCCCTGAAGCTTTCTTT. It yields the protein CASSAPGRVAPEAFF.